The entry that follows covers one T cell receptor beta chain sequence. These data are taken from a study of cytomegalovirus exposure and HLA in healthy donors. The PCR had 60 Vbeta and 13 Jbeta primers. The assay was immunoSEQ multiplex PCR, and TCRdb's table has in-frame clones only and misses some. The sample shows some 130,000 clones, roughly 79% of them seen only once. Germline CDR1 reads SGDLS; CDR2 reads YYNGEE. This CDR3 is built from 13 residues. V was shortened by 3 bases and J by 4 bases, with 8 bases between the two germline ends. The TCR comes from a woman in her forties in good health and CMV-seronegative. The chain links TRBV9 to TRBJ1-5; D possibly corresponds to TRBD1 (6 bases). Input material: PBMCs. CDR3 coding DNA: TGTGCCAGCAGCGACGGACAGAATCAGCCCCAGCATTTT. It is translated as CASSDGQNQPQHF.